The 16 T cell receptor beta chains in this list originate from one sample, sequenced in a study of blood T cell repertoires in COVID-19. Here immunoSEQ multiplex PCR was the method, and the copy in TCRdb shows in-frame clones only, minus some. This sample has some 250,000 clones, with around 87% found just once. Sequencing was done on a sample of peripheral blood. The receptors come from a woman aged 55-70 years with COVID-19, enrolled during active disease.

This chain joins TRBV9 and TRBJ2-1; 11 bases are shared with TRBD2. The CDR3 consists of 16 residues. In germline, CDR1 is SGDLS, CDR2 YYNGEE. With 1 base clipped from V and 5 bases from J, the junction kept 5 bases outside the gene matches. CDR3 sequence: CASSVRGGLADNEQFF. The CDR3 DNA sequence: TGTGCCAGCAGCGTACGTGGGGGACTAGCGGACAATGAGCAGTTCTTC.

The gene calls are TRBV29-1 and TRBJ2-1; D is perhaps TRBD2 (6 bases). The CDR3 contains 14 residues. CDR1 is SQVTM, CDR2 ANQGSEA, per germline. V lost 7 bases and J lost 0, with 13 bases in between. In DNA form, the CDR3 reads TGCAGCGGGAAGCGGGCGAGCTCCTACAATGAGCAGTTCTTC. It is translated as CSGKRASSYNEQFF.

The rearrangement links TRBV5-1 to TRBJ2-5; 7 positions match TRBD2. There are 15 residues in the CDR3. V gave up 4 bases and J gave up 1 base; unmatched junction bases: 7. CDR1 is SGHRS, CDR2 YFSETQ, per germline. CDR3 sequence reads: CASSPGEGPQETQYF. DNA for the CDR3: TGCGCCAGCAGCCCCGGGGAGGGCCCCCAAGAGACCCAGTACTTC.

The chain couples TRBV19 to TRBJ1-2, with a tentative D call TRBD1 (5 bases). The CDR3 loop spans 18 amino acids. Germline V CDR1 and CDR2: LNHDA, SQIVND (reference sequence). The V end lost 5 bases, the J end lost 0 bases, and 22 bases lay between the germline ends. This chain's CDR3 is CASSLGPPRQTTNYGYTF. Here the CDR3 DNA reads TGTGCCAGTAGTCTGGGCCCTCCTCGACAGACGACTAACTATGGCTACACCTTC.

The rearrangement joins TRBV7-9 to TRBJ1-6; D remains unclear. V gave up 5 bases and J gave up 7 bases, with 9 bases separating them. CDR1 and CDR2 from the germline V gene are SEHNR and FQNEAQ (reference sequence). CDR3 length: 13 residues. CDR3 in amino acids: CASSLNPNSPLHF. CDR3 coding DNA: TGTGCCAGCAGCCTAAATCCGAATTCACCCCTCCACTTT.

This chain links TRBV9 with TRBJ2-7; D is undetermined. The CDR3 consists of 14 residues. In germline, CDR1 is SGDLS, CDR2 YYNGEE. The V end was cut by 0 bases, the J end by 7 bases, with 14 bases between. In nucleotides, the CDR3 is TGTGCCAGCAGCGTAGACCCTCTGCGGTCGGAGCAGTACTTC. Protein sequence: CASSVDPLRSEQYF.

The gene calls are TRBV5-8 and TRBJ2-7; D is unresolved. This CDR3 has 14 amino acids. V lost 1 base and J lost 2, with 10 bases in between. CDR1 SGHTS and CDR2 YDEGEE come from the germline V gene. The CDR3 coding sequence is TGTGCCAGCAGCTTGCGAGGATTAGCCTACGAGCAGTACTTC. It yields the protein CASSLRGLAYEQYF.

J is TRBJ1-4 and V is TRBV30, with 9 positions matching TRBD1. Germline V lookup: CDR1 GTSNPN, CDR2 SVGIG (reference sequence). The CDR3 consists of 15 residues. The V and J ends lost 2 bases and 5 bases, in that order; junction bases with no gene match: 6. This chain's CDR3 is CAWSPMGQGNEKLFF. The CDR3 DNA is TGTGCCTGGAGTCCAATGGGACAGGGAAATGAAAAACTGTTTTTT.

This clone was recorded a few times. The chain employs TRBV19 and TRBJ2-3; a weak D match, TRBD2 (5 bases). CDR3 length equals 14 residues. V lost 4 bases and J 0 bases, leaving 8 bases between the germline ends. Germline V gene lookup returns CDR1 LNHDA and CDR2 SQIVND (reference sequence). CDR3 nucleotides: TGTGCCAGTAGTACTAGCTTGAGCACAGATACGCAGTATTTT. It codes for CASSTSLSTDTQYF.

This clone has just one count. V is TRBV3-1 (or the pseudogene TRBV3-2) and J is TRBJ1-6; 7 nucleotides match TRBD1. The ends lost 4 bases at V and 14 bases at J; junction bases unmatched: 17. The CDR3 totals 16 residues. The germline V gene encodes CDR1 LGHDT and CDR2 YNNKEL (reference sequence). Here the CDR3 DNA reads TGTGCCAGCAGCCCTGAGAGGGGGCTCAAAGGACTTTCCCTCCACTTT. It is translated as CASSPERGLKGLSLHF.

The J gene is TRBJ2-1, the V gene TRBV29-1; 9 bases are a match to TRBD2. The germline V gene encodes CDR1 SQVTM and CDR2 ANQGSEA. Trimming took 7 bases from V and 8 from J; bases not matched to a gene: 6. This CDR3 is built from 12 residues. In DNA, the CDR3 is TGCAGCGACGCGCGGGGGGGCGATGAGCAGTTCTTC. This gives the protein CSDARGGDEQFF.

This chain links TRBV6-5 with TRBJ2-1, with 10 bases lining up with TRBD2. Per germline, CDR1 MNHEY and CDR2 SVGAGI. The CDR3 has 16 amino acids. Germline trimming cut 1 base from V and 5 bases from J; bases unmatched to any gene: 5. The CDR3 DNA reads as TGTGCCAGCAGTTACTTTACTAGCGGGAAGAACAATGAGCAGTTCTTC. Its protein product is CASSYFTSGKNNEQFF.

The chain links TRBV7-8 to TRBJ2-2; a possible D gene is TRBD2 (6 bases). This CDR3 is 16 amino acids long. Per the germline V gene, CDR1 is SGHVS and CDR2 is FQNEAQ. The germline V and J ends were trimmed by 3 bases and 6 bases, with 17 bases remaining between them. CDR3 nucleotides: TGTGCCAGCAGCTTGAGGTGGTCGGGAGTTGCCGGGGAGCTGTTTTTT. It codes for CASSLRWSGVAGELFF.

The J gene is TRBJ2-1, the V gene TRBV3-1 (or the pseudogene TRBV3-2), with 10 bases matching TRBD2. The CDR3 consists of 17 residues. The V gene's germline CDR1 is LGHDT and CDR2 YNNKEL (reference sequence). V dropped 3 bases and J dropped 0; count of bases not matched to a gene: 5. The CDR3 loop reads CASSQGSGRPSYNEQFF. The CDR3 bases are TGTGCCAGCAGCCAGGGTAGCGGGAGGCCCTCCTACAATGAGCAGTTCTTC.

The V call is TRBV4-2, the J call TRBJ2-2; D is perhaps TRBD2 (7 bases). Germline loops: CDR1 LGHNA, CDR2 YNFKEQ. Deletions cut 4 bases from V and 6 bases from J, with 21 bases between. This CDR3 is 17 amino acids long. Written as DNA, the CDR3 is TGTGCCAGCAGCCCCCAGGGGAAGCGGGAACCCCCCGGGGAGCTGTTTTTT. This sequence encodes CASSPQGKREPPGELFF.

This sequence joins TRBV19 and TRBJ2-1; no definite D call. The germline V gene has CDR1 LNHDA and CDR2 SQIVND (reference sequence). This CDR3 has 13 amino acids. The ends were cut back, 1 base at V and 5 bases at J, with 6 bases in the middle. The CDR3 bases are TGTGCCAGTAGTATAGCCAGGCACAATGAGCAGTTCTTC. Amino acids: CASSIARHNEQFF. Variable domain in full (rest from reference TRBV19 and TRBJ2-1): DGGITQSPKYLFRKEGQNVTLSCEQNLNHDAMYWYRQDPGQGLRLIYYSQIVNDFQKGDIAEGYSVSREKKESFPLTVTSAQKNPTAFYLCASSIARHNEQFFGPGTRLTVL.